This T cell receptor (beta chain) was documented in a study of T cells in Graves' hyperthyroidism and ophthalmopathy. Template material for amplifying TCR beta CDR3 regions consisted of RNA transcripts. The HTBI primer set served for first-round RT-PCR of the TCR CDR3. MiXCR was run by TCRdb on the multiplex PCR reads, yielding one entry per CDR3 protein. The table lists approximately 570,000 distinct CDR3 sequences, 15% to 20% of them singletons. This clonotype was counted once. V lost 6 bases and J 8 bases, leaving 10 bases between the germline ends. Germline V lookup: CDR1 MDHEN, CDR2 SYDVKM. This CDR3 has 12 amino acids. Exclusion of patients followed from uncontrolled infection, other autoimmune disease, pregnancy or lactation.

Sequencing was performed on blood. V usage is TRBV28 and J usage is TRBJ1-4, with D unresolved. The sequence was obtained from a man aged 40-49 years with Graves' ophthalmopathy. CDR3 in DNA: TGTGCCAGCAGCCTCCGGCGGGAAAAACTGTTTTTT. Translated: CASSLRREKLFF.